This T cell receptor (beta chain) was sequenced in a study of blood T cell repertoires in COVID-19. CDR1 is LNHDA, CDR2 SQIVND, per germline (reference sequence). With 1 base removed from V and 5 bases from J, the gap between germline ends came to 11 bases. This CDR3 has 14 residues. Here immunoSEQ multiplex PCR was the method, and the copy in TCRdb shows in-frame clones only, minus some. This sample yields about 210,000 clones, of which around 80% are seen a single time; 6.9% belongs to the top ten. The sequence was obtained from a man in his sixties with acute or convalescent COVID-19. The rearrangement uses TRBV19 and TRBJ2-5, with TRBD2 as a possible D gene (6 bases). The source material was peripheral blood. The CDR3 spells CASSIAEGRETQYF. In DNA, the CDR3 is TGTGCCAGTAGTATAGCGGAGGGTAGGGAGACCCAGTACTTC.